Shown below are 28 T cell receptor beta chains from a single sample sequenced in a study of blood T cell repertoires in COVID-19. Assay: immunoSEQ multiplex PCR; the TCRdb copy retains only in-frame clones and omits some. This table holds about 53,000 clones, 65% to 85% found once. Sequenced sample: peripheral blood. The receptors derive from a man between 65 and 85 years old with active or convalescent COVID-19.

This chain uses TRBV5-6 with TRBJ2-7; a possible D gene is TRBD2 (5 bases). V was shortened by 1 base and J by 2 bases, with 10 bases between the two germline ends. Germline V gives CDR1 SGHDT, CDR2 YYEEEE. The CDR3 has 14 residues. The CDR3 region has the DNA TGTGCCAGCAGCTTGCTTCGGGGAACCTACGAGCAGTACTTC. Its protein is CASSLLRGTYEQYF.

This chain joins TRBV29-1 and TRBJ1-1; TRBD1 matches 10 bases. The CDR3 covers 14 residues. V lost 5 bases and J lost 5; bases outside the gene matches: 8. Germline V lookup: CDR1 SQVTM, CDR2 ANQGSEA. CDR3 bases: TGCAGCGTTTCCCTGGGACAGGGGAGGACTGAAGCTTTCTTT. Translated: CSVSLGQGRTEAFF. Full variable domain (remainder filled in from reference TRBV29-1 and TRBJ1-1): SAVISQKPSRDICQRGTSLTIQCQVDSQVTMMFWYRQQPGQSLTLIATANQGSEATYESGFVIDKFPISRPNLTFSTLTVSNMSPEDSSIYLCSVSLGQGRTEAFFGQGTRLTVV.

This clone was observed a few times. J is TRBJ1-5 and V is TRBV5-5; 8 bases line up with TRBD1. Germline trimming cut 3 bases from V and 5 bases from J; bases unmatched to any gene: 16. The germline gives CDR1 SGHKS, CDR2 YYEKEE (reference sequence). CDR3 length: 18 amino acids. Written as DNA, the CDR3 is TGTGCCAGCAGCTACGGTCTCGGACAGGGAATGTTCGATCAGCCCCAGCATTTT. Translated: CASSYGLGQGMFDQPQHF.

The rearrangement uses TRBV5-6 and TRBJ2-7; 9 positions match TRBD1. The CDR3 is made up of 13 amino acids. CDR1 is SGHDT and CDR2 is YYEEEE in the germline V gene. The trim removed 7 bases at V and 5 bases at J, leaving 7 bases unmatched. The CDR3 region is CASGRQGGDEQYF. In DNA, the CDR3 is TGTGCCAGCGGGAGACAGGGGGGCGACGAGCAGTACTTC. Combining the CDR3 with reference TRBV5-6 and TRBJ2-7 gives the whole variable domain DAGVTQSPTHLIKTRGQQVTLRCSPKSGHDTVSWYQQALGQGPQFIFQYYEEEERQRGNFPDRFSGHQFPNYSSELNVNALLLGDSALYLCASGRQGGDEQYFGPGTRLTVT.

The V call is TRBV7-2, the J call TRBJ2-7; TRBD2 aligns across 8 bases. This CDR3 is 14 amino acids long. The ends lost 4 bases at V and 2 bases at J; junction bases unmatched: 4. Germline assignment: CDR1 SGHTA and CDR2 FQGNSA. CDR3 sequence reads: CASSWTSRTYEQYF. In DNA, the CDR3 is TGTGCCAGCAGCTGGACTAGCAGGACCTACGAGCAGTACTTC.

CDR3 amino acids: CASSYSGTGGYYEQYF. In DNA, the CDR3 is TGTGCCAGCAGTTACTCAGGGACAGGGGGCTACTACGAGCAGTACTTC. The V gene is TRBV6-5, the J gene TRBJ2-7, with TRBD1 matching over 12 bases. Germline V gives CDR1 MNHEY, CDR2 SVGAGI. The CDR3 has 16 residues. J lost 3 bases, V lost 0 bases, and 3 bases had no gene match.

The chain combines TRBV7-6 with TRBJ2-7, with TRBD1 matching 11 bases. J gave up 0 bases and V 5 bases, and 6 bases lay outside the gene matches. Per germline, CDR1 SGHVS and CDR2 FNYEAQ. The CDR3 sequence is 16 residues long. The CDR3, as DNA: TGTGCCAGCAGCCCTTGGGACAGGGGGGTCTCCTACGAGCAGTACTTC. Translated: CASSPWDRGVSYEQYF. Based on the CDR3 plus reference TRBV7-6 and TRBJ2-7, the full variable domain is GAGVSQSPRYKVTKRGQDVALRCDPISGHVSLYWYRQALGQGPEFLTYFNYEAQQDKSGLPNDRFSAERPEGSISTLTIQRTEQRDSAMYRCASSPWDRGVSYEQYFGPGTRLTVT.

The genes are TRBV6-1 and TRBJ2-2, with TRBD1 as a possible D gene (5 bases). The V gene lost 4 bases and the J gene lost 4 bases, with 16 bases spanning the gap. CDR1 MNHNS and CDR2 SASEGT come from the germline V gene. The CDR3 covers 16 residues. CDR3 sequence reads: CASSGVKGRGTGELFF. CDR3 bases: TGTGCCAGCAGTGGAGTGAAGGGGCGCGGCACCGGGGAGCTGTTTTTT.

J is TRBJ1-5 and V is TRBV19; 8 nucleotides line up with TRBD1. The CDR3 is made up of 15 amino acids. Germline V gives CDR1 LNHDA, CDR2 SQIVND (reference sequence). V was clipped by 4 bases and J by 2 bases; unmatched bases: 4. The CDR3 protein is CASSNLDRGNQPQHF. The CDR3 DNA reads as TGTGCCAGTAGTAATTTGGACAGGGGCAATCAGCCCCAGCATTTT.

The V and J genes are TRBV27 and TRBJ1-1, with no clear D. Trimming stripped 4 bases from V and 3 bases from J, with 15 bases between. CDR3 length equals 15 residues. CDR1 MNHEY and CDR2 SMNVEV come from the germline V gene (reference sequence). CDR3 amino acids: CASSSPGPVDTEAFF. The DNA for the CDR3 is TGTGCCAGCAGTTCGCCTGGCCCCGTGGACACTGAAGCTTTCTTT.

In its sample, this clone was seen a few times. J is TRBJ2-1 and V is TRBV9; no firm D call. The V end lost 2 bases, the J end lost 5 bases, and 8 bases lay between the germline ends. Germline CDR1 reads SGDLS; CDR2 reads YYNGEE. The CDR3 runs to 13 residues. The CDR3 sequence is CASSVYGDNEQFF. Written as DNA, the CDR3 is TGTGCCAGCAGCGTTTACGGAGACAATGAGCAGTTCTTC.

This clone has only a few counts. The chain joins TRBV15 to TRBJ1-2; D possibly corresponds to TRBD1 (6 bases). Trimming removed 3 bases from V and 8 bases from J, with 22 bases in between. The CDR3 extends over 16 amino acids. Germline CDR1 reads LNHNV; CDR2 reads YYDKDF (reference sequence). CDR3 DNA sequence: TGTGCCACCAGCAGGGAGGTTACAGGGATTTCGGGCGGCTACACCTTC. Translated, it gives CATSREVTGISGGYTF. The full variable domain, with the rest looked up from reference TRBV15 and TRBJ1-2, is DAMVIQNPRYQVTQFGKPVTLSCSQTLNHNVMYWYQQKSSQAPKLLFHYYDKDFNNEADTPDNFQSRRPNTSFCFLDIRSPGLGDTAMYLCATSREVTGISGGYTFGSGTRLTVV.

The genes are TRBV5-6 and TRBJ2-3; perhaps TRBD1 as D (5 bases). V was pared by 4 bases and J by 4 bases, with 22 bases between. CDR1 is SGHDT, CDR2 YYEEEE, per germline. The CDR3 length is 17 residues. The CDR3, as DNA: TGTGCCAGCAGCCCCCTCATTGTGGGTAGGGGCGCAGATACGCAGTATTTT. It yields the protein CASSPLIVGRGADTQYF.

The DNA of the CDR3 is TGTGCCAGCAGTTACACAGGGGCCTACTATCAGCCCCAGCATTTT. Translation gives CASSYTGAYYQPQHF. J is TRBJ1-5 and V is TRBV6-2 or TRBV6-3; TRBD1 agrees at 7 bases. Germline CDR1 and CDR2: MNHEY and SVGEGT. Trimming took 2 bases from V and 5 from J; bases not matched to a gene: 6. The CDR3 contains 15 residues.

As for this clone: This sample includes further DNA sequences coding for the same CDR3. The chain combines TRBV24-1 with TRBJ2-2; 9 nucleotides line up with TRBD1. J gave up 1 base and V 4 bases, and 3 bases lay outside the gene matches. This CDR3 has 16 residues. The germline V gene has CDR1 KGHDR and CDR2 SFDVKD. The CDR3 loop reads CATSDPGQGNTGELFF. The CDR3 bases are TGTGCCACCAGTGACCCGGGACAGGGGAACACCGGGGAGCTGTTTTTT.

The J gene is TRBJ1-2, the V gene TRBV29-1; TRBD1 matches 7 bases. From germline, CDR1 is SQVTM and CDR2 ANQGSEA. The trim removed 0 bases at V and 8 bases at J, leaving 9 bases unmatched. The CDR3 consists of 14 residues. The chain's CDR3 is CSVEDRGTGDGYTF. The DNA for the CDR3 is TGCAGCGTTGAAGATCGGGGTACAGGGGACGGCTACACCTTC. Full variable domain (outside the CDR3, taken from reference TRBV29-1 and TRBJ1-2): SAVISQKPSRDICQRGTSLTIQCQVDSQVTMMFWYRQQPGQSLTLIATANQGSEATYESGFVIDKFPISRPNLTFSTLTVSNMSPEDSSIYLCSVEDRGTGDGYTFGSGTRLTVV.

This chain joins TRBV15 and TRBJ1-5; tentative D call: TRBD1 (6 bases). The CDR3 spans 13 residues. CDR1 and CDR2 (germline): LNHNV, YYDKDF (reference sequence). V lost 6 bases and J lost 4, with 10 bases in between. CDR3 amino acids: CATSERGNQPQHF. The CDR3 bases are TGTGCCACCAGTGAGAGGGGGAATCAGCCCCAGCATTTT.

The rearrangement uses TRBV25-1 and TRBJ2-7; 8 bases are a match to TRBD1. V shed 4 bases and J 4 bases; nucleotides not matched to a gene: 12. Germline-derived CDR1 and CDR2 are MGHDK and SYGVNS. This CDR3 is 16 amino acids long. The CDR3 loop is CASSATGGSRFYEQYF. The CDR3 nucleotides are TGTGCCAGCAGTGCCACAGGGGGTAGTCGGTTTTACGAGCAGTACTTC.

This clone was seen only a few times. The chain is built from TRBV10-3 and TRBJ1-2; D perhaps matches TRBD1 (5 bases). The germline V gene has CDR1 ENHRY and CDR2 SYGVKD. With 4 bases removed from V and 0 bases from J, the gap between germline ends came to 9 bases. The CDR3 runs 14 residues. Here the CDR3 reads CAISAGLANYGYTF. The CDR3 DNA is TGTGCCATCAGTGCAGGGCTAGCTAACTATGGCTACACCTTC.

This chain joins TRBV7-3 and TRBJ2-7, with 7 bases matching TRBD2. The V and J ends lost 2 bases and 0 bases, in that order; junction bases with no gene match: 4. Germline V gives CDR1 SGHTA, CDR2 FQGTGA. This CDR3 comprises 15 residues. CDR3 sequence reads: CASSLGRGSSYEQYF. CDR3 DNA sequence: TGTGCCAGCAGCTTAGGGCGGGGGAGCTCCTACGAGCAGTACTTC.

The V call is TRBV19, the J call TRBJ2-3; D perhaps matches TRBD1 (5 bases). This CDR3 is 12 amino acids long. CDR1 LNHDA and CDR2 SQIVND come from the germline V gene (reference sequence). The V and J ends lost 6 bases and 6 bases respectively, with 10 bases between them. In DNA form, the CDR3 reads TGTGCCAGTAGGATTTCAGGGGATACGCAGTATTTT. Its translation: CASRISGDTQYF.

The genes are TRBV19 and TRBJ1-4; 7 bases map to TRBD1. V lost 9 bases to trimming and J lost 8 bases; unmatched junction nucleotides: 6. Germline V gene lookup returns CDR1 LNHDA and CDR2 SQIVND (reference sequence). The CDR3 spans 12 residues. This CDR3 is CASRRDSEKLFF. The CDR3 DNA reads TGTGCCAGCCGACGGGACAGCGAAAAACTGTTTTTT.

The V and J genes are TRBV6-2 or TRBV6-3 and TRBJ2-5, with 7 bases identical to TRBD1. Germline V gives CDR1 MNHEY, CDR2 SVGEGT. V trimming: 2 bases; J trimming: 0 bases; junction bases outside the gene matches: 12. This CDR3 comprises 18 residues. The CDR3 spells CASSYPLQTGLDQETQYF. The CDR3, as DNA: TGTGCCAGCAGTTACCCTCTTCAGACAGGGTTGGACCAAGAGACCCAGTACTTC.

The CDR3 DNA sequence: TGTGCCAGCAGCCATAACAGGGGACCAAACACCGGGGAGCTGTTTTTT. Its protein is CASSHNRGPNTGELFF. The rearrangement joins TRBV7-6 to TRBJ2-2; 7 nucleotides align to TRBD1. Looked up from germline, CDR1 is SGHVS and CDR2 is FNYEAQ. This CDR3 comprises 16 residues. V was pared by 5 bases and J by 2 bases, with 8 bases of the junction left unmatched.

The chain joins TRBV15 to TRBJ1-1; 7 bases fit TRBD1. Germline values: CDR1 LNHNV, CDR2 YYDKDF (reference sequence). This CDR3 has 18 residues. The V gene end was trimmed by 1 base and the J gene end by 0 bases; junction bases not matched to a gene: 11. The CDR3 loop reads CATSRVRGASFMNTEAFF. The CDR3 nucleotides are TGTGCCACCAGCAGAGTCAGGGGGGCTTCCTTCATGAACACTGAAGCTTTCTTT. The full variable domain, its missing parts supplied by reference TRBV15 and TRBJ1-1, is DAMVIQNPRYQVTQFGKPVTLSCSQTLNHNVMYWYQQKSSQAPKLLFHYYDKDFNNEADTPDNFQSRRPNTSFCFLDIRSPGLGDTAMYLCATSRVRGASFMNTEAFFGQGTRLTVV.

V usage is TRBV29-1 and J usage is TRBJ1-2, with 12 nucleotides matching TRBD1. The CDR3 loop spans 15 amino acids. The J segment lost 8 bases and the V segment lost 6 bases, leaving 13 bases of the junction unmatched. Germline loops: CDR1 SQVTM, CDR2 ANQGSEA. The CDR3 loop is CSVRTGTGGHGGYTF. The CDR3 DNA sequence: TGCAGCGTAAGAACCGGGACAGGGGGCCACGGGGGCTACACCTTC.

The chain recombines TRBV25-1 with TRBJ1-2; perhaps TRBD1 as D (6 bases). The germline gives CDR1 MGHDK, CDR2 SYGVNS. V was trimmed by 6 bases and J by 2 bases, leaving 16 bases between them. The CDR3 has 15 amino acids. CDR3: CASSTIRTDNYGYTF. DNA of the CDR3: TGTGCCAGCAGCACCATACGGACAGACAACTATGGCTACACCTTC.

The genes are TRBV24-1 and TRBJ2-2, with 12 bases matching TRBD2. Germline CDR1 is KGHDR and CDR2 is SFDVKD. V was pared by 4 bases and J by 7 bases, with 9 bases of the junction left unmatched. CDR3 length equals 17 residues. CDR3 loop: CATSDPTSGGARGELFF. The CDR3 nucleotides are TGTGCCACCAGTGACCCGACTAGCGGGGGTGCCCGCGGGGAGCTGTTTTTT.